The text below deals with one TCR beta chain. Authors' data handling: It was from reference gene primer amplification that nucleated cell counts were estimated. Generated by immunoSEQ multiplex PCR, the TCRdb table keeps only in-frame clones and is missing some. V, J and clone size are those of that table, while D and trimming were read from the DNA. The table shows 250,000 to 300,000 clones, with about 90% occurring only once. The sample comes from a study of blood T cell repertoires in COVID-19. Overall study: In each case, the material was cDNA or gDNA derived from T cells, B-cell-depleted T cells, or PBMCs.

In Seattle, patients joined the study during active infection and were tracked longitudinally. CDR1 MNHEY and CDR2 SMNVEV come from the germline V gene (reference sequence). The CDR3 has 16 residues. V trimming: 10 bases; J trimming: 5 bases; junction bases outside the gene matches: 17. The specimen sequenced was peripheral blood. The origin of this receptor is a woman aged 30 to 39 with COVID-19, enrolled during active disease. The rearrangement links TRBV27 to TRBJ1-5, with 7 positions matching TRBD1. DNA of the CDR3: TGTGCCACCCCGACGGACAGGCCTTACCCCTATCAGCCCCAGCATTTT. Protein sequence: CATPTDRPYPYQPQHF.